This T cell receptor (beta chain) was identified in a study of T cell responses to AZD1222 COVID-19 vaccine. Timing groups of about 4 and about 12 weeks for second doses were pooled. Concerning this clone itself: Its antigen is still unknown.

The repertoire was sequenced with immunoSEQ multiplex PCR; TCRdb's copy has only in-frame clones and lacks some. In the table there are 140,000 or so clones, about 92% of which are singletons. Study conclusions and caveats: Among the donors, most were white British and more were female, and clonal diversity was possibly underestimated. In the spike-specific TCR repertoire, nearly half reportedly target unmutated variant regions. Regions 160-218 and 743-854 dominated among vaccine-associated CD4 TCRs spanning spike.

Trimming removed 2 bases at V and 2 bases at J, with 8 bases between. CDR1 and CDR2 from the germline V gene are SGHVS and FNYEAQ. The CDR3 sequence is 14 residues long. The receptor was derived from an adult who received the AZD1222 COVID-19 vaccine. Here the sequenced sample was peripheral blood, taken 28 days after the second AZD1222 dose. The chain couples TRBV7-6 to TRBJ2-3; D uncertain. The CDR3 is CASSLHRDTDTQYF. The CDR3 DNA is TGTGCCAGCAGCTTACACCGAGACACAGATACGCAGTATTTT.